The text below deals with one T cell receptor beta chain. V dropped 4 bases and J dropped 4 bases, with 19 bases sitting between them. Germline-derived CDR1 and CDR2 are MNHEY and SMNVEV (reference sequence). CDR3 length equals 16 residues. Clones were read by immunoSEQ multiplex PCR, and TCRdb kept only the in-frame ones, dropping some. The sample lists some 99,000 clones; 95% were seen once. This specimen belongs to a study of technical replicates of blood from four donors. This receptor was taken from a human donor in good health. The sequencing input was T cells isolated from PBMCs. The V call is TRBV27, the J call TRBJ1-1; D is unclear. The CDR3 sequence is CASSSTLGGRGTEAFF. The CDR3 DNA reads as TGTGCCAGCAGTTCCACCCTGGGCGGGCGGGGCACTGAAGCTTTCTTT.